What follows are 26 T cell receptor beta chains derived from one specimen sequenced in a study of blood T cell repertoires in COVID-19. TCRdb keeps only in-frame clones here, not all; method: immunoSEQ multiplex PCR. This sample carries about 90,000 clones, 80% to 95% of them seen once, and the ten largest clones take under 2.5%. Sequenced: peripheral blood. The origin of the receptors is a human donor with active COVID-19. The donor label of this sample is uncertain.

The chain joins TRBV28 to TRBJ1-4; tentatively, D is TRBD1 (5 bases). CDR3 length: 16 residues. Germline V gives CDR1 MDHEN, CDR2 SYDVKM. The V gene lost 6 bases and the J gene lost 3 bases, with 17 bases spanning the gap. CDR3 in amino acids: CASRRVVGGPNEKLFF. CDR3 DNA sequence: TGTGCCAGCAGGCGAGTCGTCGGGGGACCTAATGAAAAACTGTTTTTT.

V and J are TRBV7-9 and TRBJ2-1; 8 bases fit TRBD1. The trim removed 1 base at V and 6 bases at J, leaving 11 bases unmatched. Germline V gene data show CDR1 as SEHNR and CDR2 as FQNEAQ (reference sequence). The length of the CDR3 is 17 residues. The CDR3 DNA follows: TGTGCCAGCAGCTTAGAGGCCCAGACAGGGGTAGGCAATGAGCAGTTCTTC. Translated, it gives CASSLEAQTGVGNEQFF.

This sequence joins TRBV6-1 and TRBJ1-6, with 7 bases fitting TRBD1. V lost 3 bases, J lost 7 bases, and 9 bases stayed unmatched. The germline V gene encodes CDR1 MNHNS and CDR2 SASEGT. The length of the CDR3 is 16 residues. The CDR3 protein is CASSDHFGTENSPLHF. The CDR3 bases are TGTGCCAGCAGTGACCACTTCGGGACAGAGAATTCACCCCTCCACTTT.

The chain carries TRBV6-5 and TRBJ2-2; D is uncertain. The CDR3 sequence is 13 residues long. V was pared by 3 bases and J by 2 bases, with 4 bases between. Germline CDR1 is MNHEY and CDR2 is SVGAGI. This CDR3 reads CASSYSNTGELFF. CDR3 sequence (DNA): TGTGCCAGCAGTTATTCTAACACCGGGGAGCTGTTTTTT.

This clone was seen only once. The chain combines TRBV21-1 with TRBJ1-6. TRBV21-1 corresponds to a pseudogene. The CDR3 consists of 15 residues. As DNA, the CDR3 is TGTGCCAGCAGCAAAGGCGGGGGCGCGGATTCACCCCTCCACTTT. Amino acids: CASSKGGGADSPLHF.

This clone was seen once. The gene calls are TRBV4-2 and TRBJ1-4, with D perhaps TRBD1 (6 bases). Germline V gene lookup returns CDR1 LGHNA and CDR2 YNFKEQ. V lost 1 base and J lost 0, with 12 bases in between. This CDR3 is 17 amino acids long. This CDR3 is CASSQVRRTATNEKLFF. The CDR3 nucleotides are TGTGCCAGCAGCCAAGTGCGAAGGACAGCAACTAATGAAAAACTGTTTTTT.

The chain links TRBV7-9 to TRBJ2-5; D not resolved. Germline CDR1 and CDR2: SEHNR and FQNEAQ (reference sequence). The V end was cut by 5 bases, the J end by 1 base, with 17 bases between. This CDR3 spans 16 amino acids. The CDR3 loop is CASSPALEGFQETQYF. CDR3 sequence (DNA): TGTGCCAGCAGCCCAGCGCTCGAAGGATTCCAAGAGACCCAGTACTTC.

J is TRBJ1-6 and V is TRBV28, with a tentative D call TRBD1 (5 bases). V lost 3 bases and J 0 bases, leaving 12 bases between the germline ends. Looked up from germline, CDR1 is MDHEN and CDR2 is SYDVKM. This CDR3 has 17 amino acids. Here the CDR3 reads CASSLWQGSSYNSPLHF. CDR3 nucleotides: TGTGCCAGCAGTTTGTGGCAGGGCAGCTCCTATAATTCACCCCTCCACTTT. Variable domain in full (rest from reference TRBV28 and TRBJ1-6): DVKVTQSSRYLVKRTGEKVFLECVQDMDHENMFWYRQDPGLGLRLIYFSYDVKMKEKGDIPEGYSVSREKKERFSLILESASTNQTSMYLCASSLWQGSSYNSPLHFGNGTRLTVT.

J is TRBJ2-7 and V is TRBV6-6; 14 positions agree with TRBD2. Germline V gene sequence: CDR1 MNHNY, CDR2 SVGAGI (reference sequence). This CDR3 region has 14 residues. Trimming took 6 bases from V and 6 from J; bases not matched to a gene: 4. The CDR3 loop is CASSRLAGGLEQYF. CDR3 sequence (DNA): TGTGCCAGCAGCCGACTAGCGGGGGGGCTCGAGCAGTACTTC.

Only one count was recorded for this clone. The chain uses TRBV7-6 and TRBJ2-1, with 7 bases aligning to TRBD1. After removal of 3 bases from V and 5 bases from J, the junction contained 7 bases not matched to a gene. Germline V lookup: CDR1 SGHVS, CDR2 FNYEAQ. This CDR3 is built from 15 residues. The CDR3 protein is CASSFRQGRNNEQFF. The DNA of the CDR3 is TGTGCCAGCAGCTTTAGACAGGGACGCAACAATGAGCAGTTCTTC.

The CDR3 DNA reads as TGTGCCACCGACTATAGCGGGGAGGCCCGGGACACCGGGGAGCTGTTTTTT. It translates to CATDYSGEARDTGELFF. The chain uses TRBV10-3 and TRBJ2-2; 8 nucleotides line up with TRBD2. The CDR3 is made up of 17 amino acids. Germline V CDR1 and CDR2: ENHRY, SYGVKD. With 10 bases clipped from V and 3 bases from J, the junction kept 16 bases outside the gene matches.

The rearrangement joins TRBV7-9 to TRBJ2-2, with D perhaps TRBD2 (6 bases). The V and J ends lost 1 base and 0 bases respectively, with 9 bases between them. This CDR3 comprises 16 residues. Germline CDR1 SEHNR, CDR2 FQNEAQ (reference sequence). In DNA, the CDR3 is TGTGCCAGCAGCTTAGGTGGGGGGACGAACACCGGGGAGCTGTTTTTT. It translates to CASSLGGGTNTGELFF.

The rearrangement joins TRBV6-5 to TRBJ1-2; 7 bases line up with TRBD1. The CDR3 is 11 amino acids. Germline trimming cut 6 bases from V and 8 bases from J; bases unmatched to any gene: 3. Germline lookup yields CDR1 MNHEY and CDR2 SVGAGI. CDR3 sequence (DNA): TGTGCCAGCAGCTACAGGGGCGGCTACACCTTC. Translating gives CASSYRGGYTF.

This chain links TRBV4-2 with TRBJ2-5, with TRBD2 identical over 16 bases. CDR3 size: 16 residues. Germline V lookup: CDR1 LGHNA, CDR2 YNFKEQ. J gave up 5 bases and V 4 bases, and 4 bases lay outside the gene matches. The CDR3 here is CASSPGLAGGRETQYF. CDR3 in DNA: TGTGCCAGCAGCCCGGGACTAGCGGGGGGGCGCGAGACCCAGTACTTC.

CDR3 nucleotide sequence: TGTGCCAGCAGCTCCCAGGGTACCTACGAGCAGTACTTC. Translation: CASSSQGTYEQYF. V and J are TRBV5-4 and TRBJ2-7, with a tentative D call TRBD1 (5 bases). Germline CDR1 reads SGHNT; CDR2 reads YYREEE (reference sequence). CDR3 length equals 13 residues. Trimming took 3 bases from V and 2 from J, leaving 9 bases between them.

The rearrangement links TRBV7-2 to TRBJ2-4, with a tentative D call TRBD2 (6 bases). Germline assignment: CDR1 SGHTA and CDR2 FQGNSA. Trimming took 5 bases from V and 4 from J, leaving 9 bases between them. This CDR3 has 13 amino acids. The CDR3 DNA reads TGTGCCAGCAGCCGGACTACTAAAAACATTCAGTACTTC. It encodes CASSRTTKNIQYF.

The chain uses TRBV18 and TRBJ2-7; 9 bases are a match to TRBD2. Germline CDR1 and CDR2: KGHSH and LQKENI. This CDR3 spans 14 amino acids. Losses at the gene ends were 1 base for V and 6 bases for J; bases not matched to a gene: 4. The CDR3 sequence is CASSPRGGEGEQYF. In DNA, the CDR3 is TGTGCCAGCTCACCACGCGGGGGGGAGGGCGAGCAGTACTTC.

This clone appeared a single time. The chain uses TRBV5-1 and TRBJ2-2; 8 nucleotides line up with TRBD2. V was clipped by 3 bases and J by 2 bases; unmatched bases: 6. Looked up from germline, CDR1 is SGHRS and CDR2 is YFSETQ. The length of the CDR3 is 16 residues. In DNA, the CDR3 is TGCGCCAGCAGCTCTCGGGGGGGCCAAAACACCGGGGAGCTGTTTTTT. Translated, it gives CASSSRGGQNTGELFF.

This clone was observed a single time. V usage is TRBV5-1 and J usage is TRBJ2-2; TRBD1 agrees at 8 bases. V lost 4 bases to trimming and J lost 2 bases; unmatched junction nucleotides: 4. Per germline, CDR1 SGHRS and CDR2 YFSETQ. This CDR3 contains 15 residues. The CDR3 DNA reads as TGCGCCAGCAGCCCAGGGGGCCCCAACACCGGGGAGCTGTTTTTT. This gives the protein CASSPGGPNTGELFF.

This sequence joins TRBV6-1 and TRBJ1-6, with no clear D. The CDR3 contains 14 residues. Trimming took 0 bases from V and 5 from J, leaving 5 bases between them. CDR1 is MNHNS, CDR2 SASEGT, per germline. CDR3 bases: TGTGCCAGCAGTGAAGCAGGAGATAATTCACCCCTCCACTTT. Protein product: CASSEAGDNSPLHF.

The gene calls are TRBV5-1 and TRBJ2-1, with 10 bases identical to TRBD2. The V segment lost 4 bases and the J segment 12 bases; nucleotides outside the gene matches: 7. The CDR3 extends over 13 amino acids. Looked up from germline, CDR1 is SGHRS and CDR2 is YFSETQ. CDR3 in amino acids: CASSRLAGEGQFF. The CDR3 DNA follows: TGCGCCAGCAGCCGCCTAGCGGGGGAGGGGCAGTTCTTC.

CDR3 in DNA: TGTGCCAGCAGCTTATTCCATGACACTGAAGCTTTCTTT. Amino acid sequence: CASSLFHDTEAFF. The chain uses TRBV11-3 and TRBJ1-1; D is uncertain. CDR1 is SGHNT and CDR2 is YENEEA in the germline V gene. This CDR3 spans 13 amino acids. V lost 2 bases, J lost 3 bases, and 7 bases lay in between.

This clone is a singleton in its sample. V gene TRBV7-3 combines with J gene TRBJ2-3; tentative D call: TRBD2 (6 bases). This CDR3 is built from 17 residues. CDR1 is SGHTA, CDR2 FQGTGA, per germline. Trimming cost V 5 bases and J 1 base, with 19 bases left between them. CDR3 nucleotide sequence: TGTGCCAGCAGCCCCCGAGGTGGAGGGTGGGGCACAGATACGCAGTATTTT. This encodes CASSPRGGGWGTDTQYF.

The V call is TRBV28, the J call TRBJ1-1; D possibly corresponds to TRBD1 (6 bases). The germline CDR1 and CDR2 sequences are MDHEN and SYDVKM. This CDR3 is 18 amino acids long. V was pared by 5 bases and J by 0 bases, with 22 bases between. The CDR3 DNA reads TGTGCCAGCAGTCTTAAAATTACTCCGGACAGATTGAACACTGAAGCTTTCTTT. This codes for CASSLKITPDRLNTEAFF. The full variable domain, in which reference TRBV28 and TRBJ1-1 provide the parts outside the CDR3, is DVKVTQSSRYLVKRTGEKVFLECVQDMDHENMFWYRQDPGLGLRLIYFSYDVKMKEKGDIPEGYSVSREKKERFSLILESASTNQTSMYLCASSLKITPDRLNTEAFFGQGTRLTVV.

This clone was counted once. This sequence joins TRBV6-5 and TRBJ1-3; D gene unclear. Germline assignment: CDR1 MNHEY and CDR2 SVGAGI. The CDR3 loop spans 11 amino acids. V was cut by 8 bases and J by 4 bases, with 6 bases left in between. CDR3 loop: CASQNGNTIYF. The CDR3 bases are TGTGCCAGCCAGAACGGAAACACCATATATTTT.

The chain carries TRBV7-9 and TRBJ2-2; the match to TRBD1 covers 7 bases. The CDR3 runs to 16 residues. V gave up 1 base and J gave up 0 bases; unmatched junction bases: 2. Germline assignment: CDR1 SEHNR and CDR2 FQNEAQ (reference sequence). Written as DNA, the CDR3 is TGTGCCAGCAGCTTAGAAGGGGGCCCGAACACCGGGGAGCTGTTTTTT. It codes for CASSLEGGPNTGELFF.